Shown below are 18 T cell receptor beta chains from a single sample sequenced in a study of human thymus T cells. Sequencing was performed with immunoSEQ multiplex PCR; in TCRdb, only in-frame clones are kept and a portion is missing. The sample carries tens of thousands of clones, roughly 94% recorded once. The thymus was resected at corrective cardiac surgery. Specimen: thymus tissue. The receptor set was obtained from a girl in the first two years of life with a congenital heart defect but otherwise immunologically healthy.

The chain couples TRBV27 to TRBJ2-5, with 10 bases fitting TRBD1. The CDR3 length is 17 residues. V shed 6 bases and J 1 base; nucleotides not matched to a gene: 11. The germline gives CDR1 MNHEY, CDR2 SMNVEV (reference sequence). The CDR3 region is CASSPVRDRGIQETQYF. DNA of the CDR3: TGTGCCAGCAGCCCCGTAAGGGACAGGGGTATCCAAGAGACCCAGTACTTC.

The CDR3 loop is CAIRDGTGPFSGANVLTF. The CDR3 DNA reads as TGTGCCATCAGAGACGGGACAGGGCCTTTCTCTGGGGCCAACGTCCTGACTTTC. The chain recombines TRBV10-3 with TRBJ2-6; 9 positions match TRBD1. Trimming took 6 bases from V and 0 from J; bases not matched to a gene: 9. Germline loops: CDR1 ENHRY, CDR2 SYGVKD. The CDR3 spans 18 residues.

The rearrangement links TRBV7-9 to TRBJ2-7; 9 bases are shared with TRBD1. Germline values: CDR1 SEHNR, CDR2 FQNEAQ (reference sequence). This CDR3 is 19 amino acids long. V shed 3 bases, J shed 4 bases, and the junction held 19 bases outside the gene matches. The CDR3 DNA follows: TGTGCCAGCAGCTTCCTGGGCTCACAGGGGGCGCATACCCCTTACGAGCAGTACTTC. As protein: CASSFLGSQGAHTPYEQYF.

The chain couples TRBV27 to TRBJ1-2; possibly TRBD1 for D (6 bases). Looked up from germline, CDR1 is MNHEY and CDR2 is SMNVEV (reference sequence). The CDR3 covers 12 residues. V lost 5 bases and J 6 bases, leaving 10 bases between the germline ends. DNA of the CDR3: TGTGCCAGCAGTGTTACAGGGAATGGCTACACCTTC. This gives the protein CASSVTGNGYTF.

The chain carries TRBV30 and TRBJ2-7; D is unresolved. Deletions cut 0 bases from V and 1 base from J, with 7 bases between. Germline CDR1 is GTSNPN and CDR2 is SVGIG (reference sequence). The CDR3 spans 13 residues. The CDR3 is CAWSVARSYEQYF. CDR3 coding DNA: TGTGCCTGGAGTGTTGCACGATCCTACGAGCAGTACTTC.

This chain links TRBV5-1 with TRBJ1-2, with D possibly matching TRBD1 (6 bases). CDR3 length: 18 residues. Looked up from germline, CDR1 is SGHRS and CDR2 is YFSETQ. With 3 bases removed from V and 2 bases from J, the gap between germline ends came to 23 bases. The DNA of the CDR3 is TGCGCCAGCAGCTCCCGGCAGGGGAGGCGATCAAGCAACTATGGCTACACCTTC. It encodes CASSSRQGRRSSNYGYTF. The full variable domain, rest sourced from reference TRBV5-1 and TRBJ1-2, is KAGVTQTPRYLIKTRGQQVTLSCSPISGHRSVSWYQQTPGQGLQFLFEYFSETQRNKGNFPGRFSGRQFSNSRSEMNVSTLELGDSALYLCASSSRQGRRSSNYGYTFGSGTRLTVV.

The V call is TRBV18, the J call TRBJ1-1, with TRBD1 matching 8 bases. The V gene's germline CDR1 is KGHSH and CDR2 LQKENI. The CDR3 is 18 residues long. V shed 6 bases and J 1 base; nucleotides not matched to a gene: 16. CDR3 in DNA: TGTGCCAGCTCTGCAAAAAGCGGGACAGGCGACCCGAACACTGAAGCTTTCTTT. It encodes CASSAKSGTGDPNTEAFF.

This sequence joins TRBV11-2 and TRBJ2-3, with D possibly being TRBD1 (6 bases). Germline V gene sequence: CDR1 SGHAT, CDR2 FQNNGV. The CDR3 length is 19 residues. V lost 2 bases, J lost 1 base, and 22 bases lay in between. CDR3 DNA sequence: TGTGCCAGCAGCTTATCCCCCTCGATGGGACACCAGCGCACAGATACGCAGTATTTT. It codes for CASSLSPSMGHQRTDTQYF.

V gene TRBV19 combines with J gene TRBJ2-2; 7 bases are a match to TRBD2. V shed 8 bases and J 4 bases; nucleotides not matched to a gene: 7. Germline CDR1 and CDR2: LNHDA and SQIVND (reference sequence). This CDR3 is 14 amino acids long. CDR3 DNA sequence: TGTGCCAGTTTTGGGGTAGCGGGCACCGGGGAGCTGTTTTTT. It codes for CASFGVAGTGELFF.

The CDR3 spells CASSVAPASTDTQYF. Written as DNA, the CDR3 is TGTGCCAGCAGCGTAGCCCCCGCGTCCACAGATACGCAGTATTTT. The V and J genes are TRBV9 and TRBJ2-3; D unresolved. This CDR3 comprises 15 residues. Germline CDR1 reads SGDLS; CDR2 reads YYNGEE. Trimming took 0 bases from V and 2 from J, leaving 10 bases between them.

The J gene is TRBJ1-1, the V gene TRBV30; D not certain. V lost 1 base, J lost 1 base, and 10 bases lay in between. Germline lookup yields CDR1 GTSNPN and CDR2 SVGIG (reference sequence). The CDR3 spans 14 residues. CDR3 DNA: TGTGCCTGGAGTGGTCGAGGTGGGAACACTGAAGCTTTCTTT. Amino acids: CAWSGRGGNTEAFF.

The chain recombines TRBV30 with TRBJ2-1; D may be TRBD2 (5 bases). V lost 3 bases and J lost 3, with 9 bases in between. Germline CDR1 and CDR2: GTSNPN and SVGIG (reference sequence). CDR3 length: 13 amino acids. CDR3 sequence reads: CAWREVRYNEQFF. DNA for the CDR3: TGTGCCTGGAGGGAGGTGCGCTACAATGAGCAGTTCTTC.

V usage is TRBV5-1 and J usage is TRBJ2-1, with D possibly being TRBD2 (6 bases). CDR3 length: 13 amino acids. V was clipped by 3 bases and J by 7 bases, with 11 bases between them. Germline V gives CDR1 SGHRS, CDR2 YFSETQ. The CDR3 sequence is CASSSGRENEQFF. The CDR3 DNA is TGCGCCAGCAGCTCCGGGCGGGAAAATGAGCAGTTCTTC.

The chain uses TRBV13 and TRBJ2-1; 12 bases line up with TRBD2. Germline CDR1 and CDR2: PRHDT and FYEKMQ (reference sequence). The CDR3 covers 20 residues. With V trimmed by 4 bases and J by 8 bases, 21 bases remained unmatched. In DNA form, the CDR3 reads TGTGCCAGCAGCTCAAGGACTAGCGGGAATCCCCTTCCCCCGCAAGATGAGCAGTTCTTC. It translates to CASSSRTSGNPLPPQDEQFF.

J is TRBJ2-7 and V is TRBV14, with TRBD1 matching 10 bases. CDR1 is SGHDN and CDR2 is FVKESK in the germline V gene. The CDR3 is made up of 16 amino acids. J gave up 6 bases and V 0 bases, and 8 bases lay outside the gene matches. The CDR3 is CASSQELGTGEGEQYF. In DNA, the CDR3 is TGTGCCAGCAGCCAAGAATTGGGGACAGGGGAGGGCGAGCAGTACTTC.

The chain is built from TRBV4-3 and TRBJ2-3; 8 bases fit TRBD2. The germline V gene encodes CDR1 LGHNA and CDR2 YSLEER. This CDR3 has 19 amino acids. V lost 0 bases to trimming and J lost 1 base; unmatched junction nucleotides: 12. CDR3 in amino acids: CASSQDGGRPLACTDTQYF. The CDR3 region has the DNA TGCGCCAGCAGCCAAGATGGCGGGAGGCCCCTCGCGTGCACAGATACGCAGTATTTT.

The V and J genes are TRBV5-6 and TRBJ1-4, with no clear D. The germline CDR1 and CDR2 sequences are SGHDT and YYEEEE. The CDR3 has 14 residues. V gave up 0 bases and J gave up 5 bases, with 8 bases separating them. CDR3 residues: CASSLVRSNEKLFF. CDR3 sequence (DNA): TGTGCCAGCAGCTTGGTGCGGTCCAATGAAAAACTGTTTTTT.

The chain has TRBV6-5 and TRBJ1-4, with D tentatively TRBD1 (6 bases). This CDR3 is 14 amino acids long. Deletions cut 0 bases from V and 8 bases from J, with 10 bases between. Germline CDR1 MNHEY, CDR2 SVGAGI. The CDR3 reads CASSYSFTGEKLFF. CDR3 bases: TGTGCCAGCAGTTACTCGTTCACAGGGGAAAAACTGTTTTTT.